This entry features one T cell receptor beta chain sequence. Its antigen is unknown. The assay was carried out at the deep level. TCRdb keeps only in-frame clones here, not all; method: immunoSEQ multiplex PCR. The table shows some 1.5 million clones, with nearly 99% occurring only once. These data are taken from a study of shared clonotypes between healthy human individuals. About the research overall: Per-donor plates numbered three CD4 naive, three CD4 memory, two CD8 naive and one CD8 memory.

Regarding the study as a whole: Naive subsets generally had larger estimated richness than memory subsets.

The germline CDR1 and CDR2 sequences are SGHVS and FQNEAQ. V was pared by 1 base and J by 6 bases, with 6 bases between. The length of the CDR3 is 12 residues. Sample: naive CD4+ T cells sorted from blood. Sample subset: CD45RA+ positively selected. This chain connects TRBV7-8 to TRBJ1-2; D might be TRBD1 (5 bases). The TCR sequence derives from a man aged 30-40 years in good health. The CDR3 DNA follows: TGTGCCAGCAGCTTAGGAGGGGATGGCTACACCTTC. Translation gives CASSLGGDGYTF.